The sequence of this T cell receptor beta chain was determined in a study of T cells after somatic rescue of genetic block. The protocol was immunoSEQ multiplex PCR, while the TCRdb copy is restricted to in-frame clones and leaves out a portion. The sample yields approximately 88,000 clones, 80% to 90% seen once. Germline loops: CDR1 MNHEY, CDR2 SMNVEV (reference sequence). Trimming at V came to 1 base and at J to 2 bases, leaving 15 bases not matched to a gene. There are 20 residues in the CDR3. This clone was recorded only once. This clonotype was obtained from a woman between 18 and 29 years old. Source material: peripheral blood mononuclear cells (PBMCs). The chain joins TRBV27 to TRBJ2-1, with 9 bases matching TRBD2. The CDR3 region has the DNA TGTGCCAGCAGTTTATTTCTAGCGGGATTCCACAGCGGCCCCTACAATGAGCAGTTCTTC. Translation: CASSLFLAGFHSGPYNEQFF.